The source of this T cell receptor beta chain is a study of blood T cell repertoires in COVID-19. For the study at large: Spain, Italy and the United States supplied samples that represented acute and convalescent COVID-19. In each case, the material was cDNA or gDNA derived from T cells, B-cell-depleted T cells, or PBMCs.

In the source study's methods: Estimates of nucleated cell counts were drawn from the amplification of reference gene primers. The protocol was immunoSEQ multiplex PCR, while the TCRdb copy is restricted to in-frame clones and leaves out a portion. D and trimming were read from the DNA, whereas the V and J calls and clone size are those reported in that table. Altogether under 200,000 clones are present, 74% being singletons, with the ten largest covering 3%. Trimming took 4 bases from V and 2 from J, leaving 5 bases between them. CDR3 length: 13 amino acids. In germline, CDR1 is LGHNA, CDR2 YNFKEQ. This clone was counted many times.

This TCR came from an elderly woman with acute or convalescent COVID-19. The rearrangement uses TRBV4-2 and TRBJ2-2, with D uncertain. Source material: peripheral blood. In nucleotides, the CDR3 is TGTGCCAGCAGCCCACTCAACACCGGGGAGCTGTTTTTT. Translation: CASSPLNTGELFF.